A selection of T cell receptor beta chains follows, all from one sample in a study of T cell responses to AZD1222 COVID-19 vaccine. Method: immunoSEQ multiplex PCR; TCRdb's copy keeps in-frame clones and lacks some. The table lists 100,000 to 150,000 clones, roughly 85% of them singletons. The sequenced sample was peripheral blood, obtained on day 0 of MenACWY control vaccination. Receptors originate from an adult in good health. Each CDR3 is given with its conserved first and last residue. The D gene is left open where the match is weak. Some rows mark clone size as missing; the rest say once, few, many or name a class of expanded clone.

TRBD2,TRBJ2-5,.,TRBV19,CASTPQAGGSLRSETQYF,TGTGCCAGTACCCCGCAGGCGGGAGGGTCCCTTAGAAGTGAGACCCAGTACTTC
.,TRBJ2-7,.,TRBV12-1,CASSFVSDREAEQYF,TGTGCCAGCAGCTTTGTCTCGGACAGGGAGGCCGAGCAGTACTTC
TRBD1,TRBJ2-7,.,TRBV19,CASSLLGQGVGEQYF,TGTGCCAGTAGCCTCCTCGGACAGGGGGTAGGCGAGCAGTACTTC
.,TRBJ2-5,.,TRBV5-4,CASSLAREKTQYF,TGTGCCAGCAGCTTGGCCAGGGAGAAGACCCAGTACTTC
TRBD2,TRBJ2-1,once,TRBV29-1,CSAGGSSYNEQFF,TGCAGCGCGGGGGGGAGCTCCTACAATGAGCAGTTCTTC
.,TRBJ1-5,.,TRBV5-6,CASSLDGGVQPQHF,TGTGCCAGCAGCTTGGACGGGGGGGTTCAGCCCCAGCATTTT
.,TRBJ2-6,.,TRBV10-3,CAIRTTGANVLTF,TGTGCCATCAGGACAACCGGGGCCAACGTCCTGACTTTC
TRBD2,TRBJ2-7,.,TRBV5-6,CASSLGNPAGGPLEQYF,TGTGCCAGCAGCTTGGGTAATCCCGCGGGAGGGCCCCTCGAGCAGTACTTC
TRBD2,TRBJ2-5,.,TRBV6-5,CASRRLAEETQYF,TGTGCCAGCAGACGACTAGCGGAAGAGACCCAGTACTTC
.,TRBJ1-6,.,TRBV27,CASMSSYNSPLHF,TGTGCCAGCATGAGCTCCTATAATTCACCCCTCCACTTT
.,TRBJ1-1,.,TRBV30,CAWSVWGGLNTEAFF,TGTGCCTGGAGTGTATGGGGGGGCTTGAACACTGAAGCTTTCTTT
.,TRBJ1-2,.,TRBV18,CASSPGPYYGYTF,TGTGCCAGCTCACCAGGACCCTACTATGGCTACACCTTC
.,TRBJ2-3,.,TRBV5-1,CASSFLGQKTSTDTQYF,TGCGCCAGCAGCTTCCTAGGGCAGAAGACCTCCACAGATACGCAGTATTTT
.,TRBJ1-2,once,TRBV11-2,CASSSGLSYGYTF,TGTGCCAGCTCCTCCGGGCTAAGCTATGGCTACACCTTC
.,TRBJ1-2,.,TRBV27,CATRLSGRVRDGYTF,TGTGCCACCCGGCTGTCGGGCAGGGTCAGGGATGGCTACACCTTC
.,TRBJ2-5,.,TRBV11-2,CASSLAGETQYF,TGTGCCAGCAGCTTAGCTGGCGAGACCCAGTACTTC
TRBD2,TRBJ2-3,.,TRBV6-5,CATEIAGARTDTQYF,TGTGCCACCGAGATAGCGGGAGCCCGCACAGATACGCAGTATTTT
TRBD1,TRBJ1-2,.,TRBV29-1,CSVGGTGPYGYTF,TGCAGCGTTGGTGGGACAGGACCTTATGGCTACACCTTC
.,TRBJ1-3,.,TRBV11-2,CASSLIGGVGNTIYF,TGTGCCAGCAGCTTAATAGGAGGAGTTGGAAACACCATATATTTT
TRBD2,TRBJ2-7,.,TRBV27,CAVFPGLAAYEQYF,TGTGCCGTCTTCCCCGGACTAGCTGCCTACGAGCAGTACTTC
.,TRBJ1-5,.,TRBV2,CAIQLQGNQPQHF,TGTGCCATACAACTCCAGGGAAATCAGCCCCAGCATTTT
.,TRBJ1-4,.,TRBV28,CASSPMNFVPNEKLFF,TGTGCCAGCAGTCCAATGAACTTCGTACCTAATGAAAAACTGTTTTTT
.,TRBJ2-2,.,TRBV6-1,CASSLHFGELFF,TGTGCCAGCAGTCTTCACTTCGGGGAGCTGTTTTTT
.,TRBJ2-2,.,TRBV5-6,CASSLVGYTGELFF,TGTGCCAGCAGCTTGGTTGGATACACCGGGGAGCTGTTTTTT
.,TRBJ1-4,.,TRBV25-1,CATQSPRNEKLFF,TGTGCCACCCAGAGCCCTAGGAATGAAAAACTGTTTTTT
.,TRBJ2-4,.,TRBV20-1,CSASFQAVAKNIQYF,TGCAGTGCTAGTTTCCAAGCGGTAGCCAAAAACATTCAGTACTTC
TRBD1,TRBJ2-1,once,TRBV4-1,CASSPPGQNNEQFF,TGCGCCAGCAGCCCACCGGGACAGAACAATGAGCAGTTCTTC
.,TRBJ2-1,.,TRBV21-1,CATGQIPYNEQFF,TGTGCCACGGGACAGATCCCCTACAATGAGCAGTTCTTC
.,TRBJ2-6,few,TRBV19,CASSIAGDLAGANVLTF,TGTGCCAGTAGTATTGCAGGGGACTTAGCTGGGGCCAACGTCCTGACTTTC
.,TRBJ2-7,.,TRBV28,CASSRGQYEQYF,TGTGCCAGCAGCCGCGGACAGTACGAGCAGTACTTC
.,TRBJ1-1,.,TRBV13,CASSFRQPTLKNTEAFF,TGTGCCAGCAGCTTCAGACAGCCGACTCTAAAGAACACTGAAGCTTTCTTT
TRBD1,TRBJ2-7,.,TRBV6-1,CASSQGPGQRTYEQYF,TGTGCCAGCAGTCAAGGACCGGGACAGAGAACCTACGAGCAGTACTTC
.,TRBJ2-1,.,TRBV21-1,CASSKLTGGHNEQFF,TGTGCCAGCAGCAAGTTGACAGGGGGACACAATGAGCAGTTCTTC
TRBD1,TRBJ1-4,.,TRBV11-2,CASSPTGFNEKLFF,TGTGCCAGCAGCCCGACAGGGTTTAATGAAAAACTGTTTTTT
.,TRBJ2-7,.,TRBV7-2,CASSQGWTSYEQYF,TGTGCCAGCAGCCAGGGGTGGACATCCTACGAGCAGTACTTC
.,TRBJ1-1,few,TRBV9,CASSVWQGEAFF,TGTGCCAGCAGCGTATGGCAGGGTGAAGCTTTCTTT
TRBD2,TRBJ2-1,.,TRBV6-1,CASSEASGSHNEQFF,TGTGCCAGCAGTGAAGCTAGCGGGAGCCACAATGAGCAGTTCTTC
.,TRBJ1-1,.,TRBV5-4,CASSFSIIQGIPEAFF,TGTGCCAGCAGCTTTTCTATAATTCAGGGCATCCCTGAAGCTTTCTTT
.,TRBJ1-5,.,TRBV5-1,CASSLGYSNQPQHF,TGCGCCAGCAGCTTGGGATATAGCAATCAGCCCCAGCATTTT
TRBD1,TRBJ2-7,few,TRBV9,CASSAHNVVGQGLFEQYF,TGTGCCAGCAGCGCACATAATGTTGTGGGACAGGGTTTGTTCGAGCAGTACTTC
.,TRBJ2-3,.,TRBV4-1,CASSQDHGGRTDTQYF,TGCGCCAGCAGCCAAGATCATGGCGGCCGCACAGATACGCAGTATTTT
TRBD1,TRBJ1-3,few,TRBV28,CASRVQGGNTIYF,TGTGCCAGCAGGGTACAGGGGGGAAACACCATATATTTT
.,TRBJ1-3,.,TRBV10-2,CASSENGNTIYF,TGCGCCAGCAGTGAGAACGGAAACACCATATATTTT
TRBD1,TRBJ1-1,.,TRBV12-3/TRBV12-4,CASRTGEGTEAFF,TGTGCCAGCAGGACAGGGGAGGGTACTGAAGCTTTCTTT
.,TRBJ2-1,.,TRBV6-1,CASSERGAIVNEQFF,TGTGCCAGCAGTGAACGGGGAGCCATAGTAAATGAGCAGTTCTTC
.,TRBJ2-1,once,TRBV5-1,CASSLADYNEQFF,TGCGCCAGCAGCTTGGCCGACTACAATGAGCAGTTCTTC
.,TRBJ2-5,.,TRBV9,CASSVGRVSGETQYF,TGTGCCAGCAGCGTAGGGAGGGTATCGGGAGAGACCCAGTACTTC
.,TRBJ2-1,.,TRBV5-8,CASSLGGYEQFF,TGTGCCAGCAGCTTGGGGGGGTACGAGCAGTTCTTC
.,TRBJ1-5,.,TRBV19,CASTIGGFRQPQHF,TGTGCCAGTACCATCGGGGGGTTCCGTCAGCCCCAGCATTTT
.,TRBJ1-2,.,TRBV28,CASKSDTGTKANYGYTF,TGTGCCAGCAAATCGGACACAGGTACCAAGGCTAACTATGGCTACACCTTC